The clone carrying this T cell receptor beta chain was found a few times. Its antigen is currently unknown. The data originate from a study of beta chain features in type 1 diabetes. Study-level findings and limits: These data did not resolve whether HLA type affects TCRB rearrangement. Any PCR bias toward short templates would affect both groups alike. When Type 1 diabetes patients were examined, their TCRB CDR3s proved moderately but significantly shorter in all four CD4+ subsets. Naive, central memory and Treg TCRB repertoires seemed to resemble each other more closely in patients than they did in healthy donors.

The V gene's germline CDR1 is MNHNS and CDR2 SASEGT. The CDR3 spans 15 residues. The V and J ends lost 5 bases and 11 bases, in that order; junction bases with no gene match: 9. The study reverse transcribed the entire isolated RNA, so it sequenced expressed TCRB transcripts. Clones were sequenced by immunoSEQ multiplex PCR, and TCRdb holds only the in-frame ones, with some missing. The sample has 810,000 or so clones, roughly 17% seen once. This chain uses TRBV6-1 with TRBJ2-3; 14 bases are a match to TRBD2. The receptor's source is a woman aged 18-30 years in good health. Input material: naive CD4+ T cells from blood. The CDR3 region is CASSPGLAGGVGQYF. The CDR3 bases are TGTGCCAGCAGTCCCGGACTAGCGGGAGGCGTGGGGCAGTATTTT.